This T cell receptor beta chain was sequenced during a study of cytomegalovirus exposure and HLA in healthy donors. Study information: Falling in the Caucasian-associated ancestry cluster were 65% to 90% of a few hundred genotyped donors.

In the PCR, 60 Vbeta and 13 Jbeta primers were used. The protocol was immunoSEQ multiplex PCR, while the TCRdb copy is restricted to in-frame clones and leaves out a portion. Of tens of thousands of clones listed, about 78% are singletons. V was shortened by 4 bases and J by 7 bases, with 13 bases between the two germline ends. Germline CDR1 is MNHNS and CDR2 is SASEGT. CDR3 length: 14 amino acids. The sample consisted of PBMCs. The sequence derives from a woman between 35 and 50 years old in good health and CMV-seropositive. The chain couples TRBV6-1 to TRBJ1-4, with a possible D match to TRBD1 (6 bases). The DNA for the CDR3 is TGTGCCAGCAGTGTTGCAGGGGAGTTTGAAAAACTGTTTTTT. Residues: CASSVAGEFEKLFF.